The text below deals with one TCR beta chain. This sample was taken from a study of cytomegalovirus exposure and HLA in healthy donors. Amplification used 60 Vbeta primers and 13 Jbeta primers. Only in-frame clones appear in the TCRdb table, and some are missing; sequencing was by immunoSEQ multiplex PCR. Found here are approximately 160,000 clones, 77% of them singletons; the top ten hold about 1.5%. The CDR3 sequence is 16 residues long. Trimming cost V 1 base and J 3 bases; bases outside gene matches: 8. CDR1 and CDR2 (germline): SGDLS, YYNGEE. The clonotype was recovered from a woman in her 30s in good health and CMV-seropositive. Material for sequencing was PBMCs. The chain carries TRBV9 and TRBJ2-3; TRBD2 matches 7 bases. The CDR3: CASSVMREGSTDTQYF. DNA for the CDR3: TGTGCCAGCAGCGTAATGAGGGAGGGATCAACAGATACGCAGTATTTT.